A single T cell receptor beta chain is shown here with its context. The sample belongs to a study of blood T cell repertoires in COVID-19. Study-level background: T cells, B-cell-depleted T cells, or PBMCs supplied cDNA or gDNA.

Sequenced by immunoSEQ multiplex PCR; TCRdb stores in-frame clones only, minus some. The sample yields approximately 150,000 clones, around 90% seen once. Germline V gene sequence: CDR1 MNHNS, CDR2 SASEGT. This CDR3 contains 15 residues. Trimming cost V 1 base and J 6 bases; bases outside gene matches: 6. The chain recombines TRBV6-1 with TRBJ1-1; 9 bases agree with TRBD1. The receptor was derived from an older woman with active or convalescent COVID-19. The sample taken for sequencing was peripheral blood. The CDR3 loop is CASSEVGQGSSEAFF. CDR3 coding DNA: TGTGCCAGCAGTGAAGTGGGACAGGGAAGCTCTGAAGCTTTCTTT.